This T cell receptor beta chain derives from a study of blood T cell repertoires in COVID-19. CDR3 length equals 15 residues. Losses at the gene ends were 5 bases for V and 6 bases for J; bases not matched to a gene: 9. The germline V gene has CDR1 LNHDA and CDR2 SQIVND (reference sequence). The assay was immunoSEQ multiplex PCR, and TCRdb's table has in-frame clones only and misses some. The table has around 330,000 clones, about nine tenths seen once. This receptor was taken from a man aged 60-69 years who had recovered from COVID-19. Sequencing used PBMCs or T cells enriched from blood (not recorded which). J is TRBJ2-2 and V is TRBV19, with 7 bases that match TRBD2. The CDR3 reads CASSSARAGAGELFF. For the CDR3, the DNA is TGTGCCAGTAGTTCTGCGCGGGCGGGGGCCGGGGAGCTGTTTTTT.